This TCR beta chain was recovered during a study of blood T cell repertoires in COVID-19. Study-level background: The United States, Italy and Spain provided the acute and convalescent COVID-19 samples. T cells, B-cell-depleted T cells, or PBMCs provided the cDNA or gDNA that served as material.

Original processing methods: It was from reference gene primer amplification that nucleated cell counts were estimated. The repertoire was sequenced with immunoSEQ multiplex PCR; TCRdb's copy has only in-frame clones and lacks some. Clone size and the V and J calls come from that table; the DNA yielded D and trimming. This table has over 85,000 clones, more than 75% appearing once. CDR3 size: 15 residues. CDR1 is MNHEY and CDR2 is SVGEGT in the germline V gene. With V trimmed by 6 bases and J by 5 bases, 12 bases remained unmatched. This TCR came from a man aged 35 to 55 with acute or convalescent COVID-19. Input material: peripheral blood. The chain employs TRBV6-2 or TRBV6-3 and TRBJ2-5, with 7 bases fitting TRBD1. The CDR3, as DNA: TGTGCCAGCAGCCCCTCGACAGGGCCTAGGGAGACCCAGTACTTC. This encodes CASSPSTGPRETQYF.